These 22 T cell receptor beta chains were all obtained from the same sample, sequenced in a study of metastatic and nonmetastatic thyroid tumors (dated by TCRdb to about 2020). The method behind the library was PCR. Sequencing used an Illumina HiSeq 4000. TCRdb passed the public sequencing reads through fastp at Q25 and MiXCR, retaining productive beta sequences. This sample gives 90,000 or so clones in total; 7.5% to 9% of them show up just once. 8.8% of the sample is taken by the ten largest. None of the patients had been given any treatment before thyroid surgery. Sequencing was performed on blood. The origin of the receptors is a female donor with papillary thyroid cancer or a benign thyroid nodule (not recorded which). Some clones in this sample may be carry-over from other donors' samples.

V and J are TRBV5-1 and TRBJ1-1; D is undetermined. Germline lookup yields CDR1 SGHRS and CDR2 YFSETQ. With 6 bases removed from V and 9 bases from J, the gap between germline ends came to 18 bases. This CDR3 is built from 13 residues. This CDR3 is CASIEPFQLKAFF. CDR3 sequence (DNA): TGCGCCAGCATCGAGCCATTTCAGCTAAAAGCTTTCTTT. The full variable domain, rest sourced from reference TRBV5-1 and TRBJ1-1, is KAGVTQTPRYLIKTRGQQVTLSCSPISGHRSVSWYQQTPGQGLQFLFEYFSETQRNKGNFPGRFSGRQFSNSRSEMNVSTLELGDSALYLCASIEPFQLKAFFGQGTRLTVV.

This chain uses TRBV6-1 with TRBJ1-3; TRBD1 might be the D (5 bases). The CDR3 consists of 15 residues. V lost 2 bases and J lost 0, with 8 bases in between. Germline V lookup: CDR1 MNHNS, CDR2 SASEGT. The CDR3 DNA reads TGTGCCAGCAGTGAACAGGGTGGCTCTGGAAACACCATATATTTT. As protein: CASSEQGGSGNTIYF.

This CDR3 is CASSPGQSYEQYF. The DNA for the CDR3 is TGTGCCAGCAGTCCGGGACAAAGCTACGAGCAGTACTTC. The rearrangement links TRBV28 to TRBJ2-7; possibly TRBD1 for D (6 bases). This CDR3 comprises 13 residues. CDR1 MDHEN and CDR2 SYDVKM come from the germline V gene. The V end was cut by 5 bases, the J end by 3 bases, with 11 bases between.

This CDR3 is CSARRDSSNSPLHF. CDR3 nucleotide sequence: TGCAGTGCTAGAAGGGACAGTTCAAATTCACCCCTCCACTTT. V usage is TRBV20-1 and J usage is TRBJ1-6; 7 bases are shared with TRBD1. The CDR3 sequence is 14 residues long. Germline CDR1 DFQATT, CDR2 SNEGSKA (reference sequence). Germline trimming cut 2 bases from V and 7 bases from J; bases unmatched to any gene: 5.

This clone was observed many times. The chain carries TRBV11-2 and TRBJ2-5, with 7 bases matching TRBD1. V was pared by 5 bases and J by 4 bases, with 4 bases of the junction left unmatched. Germline CDR1 and CDR2: SGHAT and FQNNGV. The CDR3 has 13 residues. CDR3 sequence: CASSRDRGETQYF. The DNA of the CDR3 is TGTGCCAGCAGCCGGGACAGAGGAGAGACCCAGTACTTC.

This clone was recorded a few times. This CDR3 is also generated by other DNA sequences in the sample. This chain joins TRBV5-6 and TRBJ1-1, with TRBD1 matching 7 bases. Germline V gene lookup returns CDR1 SGHDT and CDR2 YYEEEE. This CDR3 contains 13 residues. V lost 3 bases, J lost 11 bases, and 10 bases stayed unmatched. CDR3 sequence: CASSWGRGQLAFF. In DNA form, the CDR3 reads TGTGCCAGCAGCTGGGGGAGGGGACAGCTCGCTTTCTTT. The full variable domain, in which reference TRBV5-6 and TRBJ1-1 provide the parts outside the CDR3, is DAGVTQSPTHLIKTRGQQVTLRCSPKSGHDTVSWYQQALGQGPQFIFQYYEEEERQRGNFPDRFSGHQFPNYSSELNVNALLLGDSALYLCASSWGRGQLAFFGQGTRLTVV.

This clone showed up many times. The J gene is TRBJ1-2, the V gene TRBV7-3, with D hard to call. Looked up from germline, CDR1 is SGHTA and CDR2 is FQGTGA. The CDR3 extends over 13 amino acids. V was clipped by 3 bases and J by 7 bases, with 12 bases between them. In nucleotides, the CDR3 is TGTGCCAGCAGCTTTGGTTCCGAGACTGGCTACACCTTC. It translates to CASSFGSETGYTF.

This clone showed up just a few times. The sample carries other DNA sequences with the same CDR3. CDR3 bases: TGTGCCAGCAGCTTAGGTTCGGGAGGGGAGACCCAGTACTTC. It translates to CASSLGSGGETQYF. The chain carries TRBV7-7 and TRBJ2-5, with 8 bases that match TRBD2. This CDR3 region has 14 residues. The V gene end was trimmed by 1 base and the J gene end by 5 bases; junction bases not matched to a gene: 3. Per germline, CDR1 SSHAT and CDR2 FNYEAQ (reference sequence).

This clone has a count of ten or more. The rearrangement joins TRBV20-1 to TRBJ1-6; 7 bases agree with TRBD1. This CDR3 has 15 residues. J gave up 5 bases and V 6 bases, and 10 bases lay outside the gene matches. In germline, CDR1 is DFQATT, CDR2 SNEGSKA (reference sequence). As DNA, the CDR3 is TGCAGTGCCTCGTTGAGGGACAGTAATAATTCACCCCTCCACTTT. It yields the protein CSASLRDSNNSPLHF.

This clone appeared many times. The rearrangement links TRBV29-1 to TRBJ2-7, with 11 positions matching TRBD2. The CDR3 totals 15 residues. In germline, CDR1 is SQVTM, CDR2 ANQGSEA. Germline trimming cut 1 base from V and 0 bases from J; bases unmatched to any gene: 2. CDR3 sequence reads: CSVEGLAGPSYEQYF. CDR3 in DNA: TGCAGCGTTGAAGGACTAGCGGGGCCCTCCTACGAGCAGTACTTC.

This clone was observed at least ten times. The chain employs TRBV20-1 and TRBJ1-6; D perhaps matches TRBD1 (5 bases). CDR1 is DFQATT, CDR2 SNEGSKA, per germline (reference sequence). The CDR3 contains 16 residues. The V and J ends lost 4 bases and 0 bases respectively, with 13 bases between them. CDR3 protein: CSANWDGSSYNSPLHF. CDR3 nucleotide sequence: TGCAGTGCTAACTGGGACGGGAGCTCCTATAATTCACCCCTCCACTTT.

In this sample, this clone turned up many times. J is TRBJ2-6 and V is TRBV6-1, with TRBD1 identical over 8 bases. Germline V lookup: CDR1 MNHNS, CDR2 SASEGT. The trim removed 6 bases at V and 3 bases at J, leaving 7 bases unmatched. The length of the CDR3 is 16 residues. Here the CDR3 reads CASSRTGQGGANVLTF. In DNA form, the CDR3 reads TGTGCCAGCAGCCGGACAGGGCAGGGTGGGGCCAACGTCCTGACTTTC.

This clone was observed at least ten times. The chain couples TRBV10-3 to TRBJ2-3; 9 nucleotides match TRBD1. J was trimmed by 4 bases and V by 6 bases; bases with no gene match: 5. The CDR3 is 14 amino acids. Germline values: CDR1 ENHRY, CDR2 SYGVKD. The CDR3 reads CAISFTGGADTQYF. The CDR3 DNA sequence: TGTGCCATCAGCTTCACAGGGGGCGCAGATACGCAGTATTTT.

The chain has TRBV24-1 and TRBJ1-5; no firm D call. The V and J ends lost 0 bases and 6 bases respectively, with 2 bases between them. This CDR3 has 12 residues. Looked up from germline, CDR1 is KGHDR and CDR2 is SFDVKD. CDR3 coding DNA: TGTGCCACCAGTGATTTGGGTCAGCCCCAGCATTTT. Translated, it gives CATSDLGQPQHF.

On this clone: Other DNA sequences in this specimen translate into the identical CDR3. The chain joins TRBV7-9 to TRBJ2-7; D is perhaps TRBD1 (6 bases). The germline CDR1 and CDR2 sequences are SEHNR and FQNEAQ (reference sequence). The CDR3 contains 19 residues. Trimming took off 5 bases at V and 7 bases at J, with 33 bases between the two ends. CDR3 in DNA: TGTGCCAGCAGCCCAAAAACCAGGGGAGTAAGACTGACGATCTATGAGCAGTACTTC. Protein: CASSPKTRGVRLTIYEQYF.

V usage is TRBV28 and J usage is TRBJ1-2; D is unresolved. Germline V CDR1 and CDR2: MDHEN, SYDVKM. CDR3 size: 12 residues. Trimming took off 5 bases at V and 4 bases at J, with 8 bases between the two ends. The CDR3 DNA follows: TGTGCCAGCAGTCAAGACATCTATGGCTACACCTTC. It specifies CASSQDIYGYTF.

This clone has ten or more counts. The V call is TRBV10-3, the J call TRBJ1-2, with 8 bases lining up with TRBD1. Germline V CDR1 and CDR2: ENHRY, SYGVKD. The trim removed 2 bases at V and 7 bases at J, leaving 0 bases unmatched. CDR3 size: 12 residues. The CDR3 DNA is TGTGCCATCAGTGAGACAGGGGGTGGCTACACCTTC. The encoded protein is CAISETGGGYTF.

In its sample, this clone was seen many times. V and J are TRBV5-1 and TRBJ2-7; the D gene is possibly TRBD1 (5 bases). The CDR3 extends over 12 amino acids. Trimming left V 4 bases short and J 6 bases short, with 11 bases between. Germline loops: CDR1 SGHRS, CDR2 YFSETQ. CDR3 sequence (DNA): TGCGCCAGCAGCCAGGGTACCCTCGAGCAGTACTTC. It specifies CASSQGTLEQYF.

In its sample, this clone was seen many times. V and J are TRBV11-2 and TRBJ1-6; 8 bases fit TRBD1. The junction had 8 bases not matched to a gene; V was cut back by 5 bases and J by 11 bases. This CDR3 region has 14 residues. The germline CDR1 and CDR2 sequences are SGHAT and FQNNGV. CDR3 region: CASSQGQGLTPLHF. The CDR3 nucleotides are TGTGCCAGCAGCCAAGGACAGGGACTCACACCCCTCCACTTT.

The chain recombines TRBV6-1 with TRBJ2-3, with 8 nucleotides matching TRBD2. J lost 1 base, V lost 5 bases, and 8 bases had no gene match. Germline loops: CDR1 MNHNS, CDR2 SASEGT. This CDR3 comprises 16 residues. The DNA for the CDR3 is TGTGCCAGCAGTACAGGTAGCGGGGTCGGCACAGATACGCAGTATTTT. Residues: CASSTGSGVGTDTQYF.

This clone showed up many times. Additional DNA sequences in this sample encode the identical CDR3. V gene TRBV6-1 combines with J gene TRBJ1-1, with 9 positions matching TRBD1. Germline V gives CDR1 MNHNS, CDR2 SASEGT. The CDR3 runs 15 residues. V dropped 5 bases and J dropped 6; count of bases not matched to a gene: 10. The CDR3 nucleotides are TGTGCCAGCAGTCCGCCGGGACAGGGAGCTTCTGAAGCTTTCTTT. It translates to CASSPPGQGASEAFF.

This clone was seen a few times. The chain has TRBV28 and TRBJ2-1; 9 positions match TRBD2. Germline CDR1 is MDHEN and CDR2 is SYDVKM. The V and J ends lost 7 bases and 4 bases, in that order; junction bases with no gene match: 8. The CDR3 covers 15 residues. CDR3 in amino acids: CASTQTSGPYNEQFF. The DNA of the CDR3 is TGTGCCAGCACCCAAACTAGCGGGCCGTACAATGAGCAGTTCTTC.